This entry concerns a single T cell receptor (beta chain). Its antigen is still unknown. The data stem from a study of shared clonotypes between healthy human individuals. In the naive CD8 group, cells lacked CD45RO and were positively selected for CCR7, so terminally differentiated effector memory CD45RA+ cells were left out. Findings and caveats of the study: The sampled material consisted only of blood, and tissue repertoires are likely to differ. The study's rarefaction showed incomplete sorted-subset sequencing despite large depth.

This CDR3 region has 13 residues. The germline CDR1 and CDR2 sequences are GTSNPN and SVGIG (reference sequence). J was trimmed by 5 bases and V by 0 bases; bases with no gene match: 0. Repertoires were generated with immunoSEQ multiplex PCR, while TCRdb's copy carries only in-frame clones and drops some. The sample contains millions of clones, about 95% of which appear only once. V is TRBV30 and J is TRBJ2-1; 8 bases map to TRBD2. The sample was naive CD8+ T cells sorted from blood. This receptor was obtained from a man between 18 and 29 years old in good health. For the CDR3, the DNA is TGTGCCTGGAGTGTACTAGCGGACAATGAGCAGTTCTTC. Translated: CAWSVLADNEQFF.